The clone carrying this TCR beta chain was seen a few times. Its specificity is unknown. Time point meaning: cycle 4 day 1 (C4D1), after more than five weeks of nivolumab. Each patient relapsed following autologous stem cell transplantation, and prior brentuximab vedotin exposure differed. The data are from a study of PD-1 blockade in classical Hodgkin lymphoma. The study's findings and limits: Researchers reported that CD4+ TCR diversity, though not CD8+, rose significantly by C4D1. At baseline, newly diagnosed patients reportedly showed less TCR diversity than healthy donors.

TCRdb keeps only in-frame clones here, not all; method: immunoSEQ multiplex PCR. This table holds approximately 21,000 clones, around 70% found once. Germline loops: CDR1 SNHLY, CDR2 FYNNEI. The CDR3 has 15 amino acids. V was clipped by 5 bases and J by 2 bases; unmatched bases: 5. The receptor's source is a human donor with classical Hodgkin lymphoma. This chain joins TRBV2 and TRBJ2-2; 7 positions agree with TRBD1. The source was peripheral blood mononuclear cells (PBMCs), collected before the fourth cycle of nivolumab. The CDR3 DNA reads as TGTGCCAGCAGTCTACAGGGGATTAACACCGGGGAGCTGTTTTTT. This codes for CASSLQGINTGELFF.